Following are 30 T cell receptor beta chains from one sample sequenced in a study of OX40 agonist ivuxolimab in advanced cancers. TCRdb keeps only in-frame clones here, not all; method: immunoSEQ multiplex PCR. The sample contains roughly 34,000 clones, around 84% of which appear only once. The sequenced sample was CD4+ or CD8+ T cells sorted from blood, obtained in a trial of the OX40 agonist ivuxolimab. The receptors come from an adult with an advanced solid tumor such as melanoma, head and neck, liver or kidney cancer.

The V call is TRBV7-6, the J call TRBJ2-1; 13 positions agree with TRBD2. The CDR3 covers 16 residues. The V gene end was trimmed by 5 bases and the J gene end by 0 bases; junction bases not matched to a gene: 1. CDR1 is SGHVS and CDR2 is FNYEAQ in the germline V gene. CDR3 amino acids: CASSRTSGSSYNEQFF. The CDR3 bases are TGTGCCAGCAGCCGGACTAGCGGGAGCTCCTACAATGAGCAGTTCTTC.

This clone appeared once. The V call is TRBV30, the J call TRBJ2-7; 10 nucleotides align to TRBD2. J lost 5 bases, V lost 1 base, and 5 bases had no gene match. Germline loops: CDR1 GTSNPN, CDR2 SVGIG (reference sequence). The CDR3 length is 14 residues. The CDR3 sequence is CAWSDLAGGNEQYF. The CDR3 DNA reads TGTGCCTGGAGTGATTTAGCGGGGGGAAACGAGCAGTACTTC.

The chain carries TRBV19 and TRBJ2-7; D may be TRBD2 (5 bases). V was shortened by 1 base and J by 3 bases, with 10 bases between the two germline ends. The CDR3 length is 14 residues. Germline CDR1 reads LNHDA; CDR2 reads SQIVND (reference sequence). CDR3 residues: CASSIGAGGYEQYF. The CDR3 region has the DNA TGTGCCAGTAGTATAGGGGCAGGAGGCTACGAGCAGTACTTC.

This clone was seen once. The V gene is TRBV4-1, the J gene TRBJ2-3; D tentatively reads TRBD1 or TRBD2 (7 bases each). The CDR3 is 17 residues long. Trimming stripped 2 bases from V and 0 bases from J, with 15 bases between. In germline, CDR1 is MGHRA, CDR2 YSYEKL. The CDR3 loop reads CASSQFDRDYSTDTQYF. The CDR3 DNA reads as TGCGCCAGCAGCCAATTCGACAGGGACTATAGCACAGATACGCAGTATTTT.

V and J are TRBV28 and TRBJ2-7; D might be TRBD1 (6 bases). The CDR3 runs to 16 residues. V was trimmed by 6 bases and J by 7 bases, leaving 25 bases between them. CDR1 is MDHEN and CDR2 is SYDVKM in the germline V gene. CDR3 DNA: TGTGCCAGCAGGTCAAATTGGGACACCAGCTTGAGGGAGCAGTACTTC. Its protein is CASRSNWDTSLREQYF.

The chain has TRBV7-2 and TRBJ2-1; D is uncertain. CDR3 length: 12 residues. Germline CDR1 SGHTA, CDR2 FQGNSA. Trimming shortened V by 1 base and J by 7 bases, and 5 bases separated the two germline ends. The CDR3 here is CASSLERNEQFF. CDR3 nucleotides: TGTGCCAGCAGCTTAGAACGGAATGAGCAGTTCTTC. Complete variable domain (other parts from reference TRBV7-2 and TRBJ2-1): GAGVSQSPSNKVTEKGKDVELRCDPISGHTALYWYRQSLGQGLEFLIYFQGNSAPDKSGLPSDRFSAERTGGSVSTLTIQRTQQEDSAVYLCASSLERNEQFFGPGTRLTVL.

The rearrangement links TRBV9 to TRBJ2-1; 9 bases agree with TRBD1. Trimming at V came to 4 bases and at J to 8 bases, leaving 7 bases not matched to a gene. The CDR3 is 14 residues long. Germline assignment: CDR1 SGDLS and CDR2 YYNGEE. The CDR3 DNA sequence: TGTGCCAGCAGCAAACAGGGGGCAGGGGATGAGCAGTTCTTC. This sequence encodes CASSKQGAGDEQFF.

The J gene is TRBJ2-7, the V gene TRBV5-5; the match to TRBD1 covers 10 bases. Germline V gene sequence: CDR1 SGHKS, CDR2 YYEKEE (reference sequence). This CDR3 has 18 residues. V shed 2 bases and J 2 bases; nucleotides not matched to a gene: 13. DNA for the CDR3: TGTGCCAGCAGCTTAGCTAAAAACCCGGGACAGGGGCCCTACGAGCAGTACTTC. Translating gives CASSLAKNPGQGPYEQYF.

By share, this clone counts as medium-sized. J is TRBJ1-4 and V is TRBV28; TRBD1 might be the D (5 bases). Deletions cut 6 bases from V and 7 bases from J, with 15 bases between. Germline CDR1 reads MDHEN; CDR2 reads SYDVKM. The CDR3 extends over 14 amino acids. CDR3 loop: CASSGAERGEKLFF. The CDR3 nucleotides are TGTGCCAGCAGCGGGGCCGAGAGAGGTGAAAAACTGTTTTTT.

The chain links TRBV30 to TRBJ2-5, with D possibly TRBD1 on 6 matching bases. The CDR3 is made up of 15 amino acids. V shed 5 bases and J shed 5 bases, with 21 bases lying between them. CDR1 is GTSNPN, CDR2 SVGIG, per germline (reference sequence). The CDR3 nucleotides read TGTGCCTGGGGGGACGGGACAAGCATTGTGGAGACCCAGTACTTC. It codes for CAWGDGTSIVETQYF.

The chain recombines TRBV4-1 with TRBJ1-1, with D unresolved. With 1 base removed from V and 5 bases from J, the gap between germline ends came to 8 bases. Germline V gives CDR1 MGHRA, CDR2 YSYEKL. The CDR3 is 13 amino acids. CDR3 in DNA: TGCGCCAGCAGCCAAGGTGTGACGACTGAAGCTTTCTTT. Its protein product is CASSQGVTTEAFF.

This chain joins TRBV28 and TRBJ1-5, with D unclear. V was clipped by 1 base and J by 6 bases, with 7 bases between them. CDR3 size: 13 residues. From germline, CDR1 is MDHEN and CDR2 SYDVKM. CDR3 in amino acids: CASSLLAAQPQHF. As DNA, the CDR3 is TGTGCCAGCAGTTTATTGGCAGCTCAGCCCCAGCATTTT. Drawing the rest from reference TRBV28 and TRBJ1-5, the complete variable domain is DVKVTQSSRYLVKRTGEKVFLECVQDMDHENMFWYRQDPGLGLRLIYFSYDVKMKEKGDIPEGYSVSREKKERFSLILESASTNQTSMYLCASSLLAAQPQHFGDGTRLSIL.

V is TRBV9 and J is TRBJ1-4; a possible D gene is TRBD1 (5 bases). The CDR3 is 16 residues long. V lost 0 bases and J 5 bases, leaving 14 bases between the germline ends. Germline CDR1 and CDR2: SGDLS and YYNGEE. CDR3 in amino acids: CASSVGGDLGNEKLFF. CDR3 coding DNA: TGTGCCAGCAGCGTAGGAGGGGACCTCGGAAATGAAAAACTGTTTTTT.

This sequence joins TRBV11-3 and TRBJ2-1, with TRBD2 identical over 7 bases. The CDR3 contains 16 residues. Germline V gives CDR1 SGHNT, CDR2 YENEEA. V was clipped by 4 bases and J by 0 bases; unmatched bases: 6. The CDR3 region has the DNA TGTGCCAGCAGCTCCTGGGGGGGTGTCTCCTACAATGAGCAGTTCTTC. Translation: CASSSWGGVSYNEQFF.

The chain recombines TRBV7-9 with TRBJ1-2; 12 positions match TRBD1. Trimming took 4 bases from V and 5 from J; bases not matched to a gene: 11. Germline CDR1 is SEHNR and CDR2 is FQNEAQ (reference sequence). The CDR3 length is 17 residues. The CDR3 sequence is CASSSSTGTGGFYGYTF. CDR3 sequence (DNA): TGTGCCAGCAGCTCGTCGACCGGGACAGGGGGCTTTTATGGCTACACCTTC.

The V and J genes are TRBV6-5 and TRBJ2-3; D remains ambiguous. Germline CDR1 MNHEY, CDR2 SVGAGI. V gave up 0 bases and J gave up 0 bases, with 4 bases separating them. This CDR3 region has 14 residues. CDR3 in DNA: TGTGCCAGCAGTTACTCGACTAGCACAGATACGCAGTATTTT. This codes for CASSYSTSTDTQYF.

This clone was recorded only once. This chain links TRBV9 with TRBJ2-3, with D possibly being TRBD2 (6 bases). The germline V and J ends were trimmed by 4 bases and 1 base, with 16 bases remaining between them. Germline-derived CDR1 and CDR2 are SGDLS and YYNGEE. The length of the CDR3 is 16 residues. CDR3 sequence: CASSPSGGVGTDTQYF. As DNA, the CDR3 is TGTGCCAGCAGCCCGAGCGGCGGGGTAGGCACAGATACGCAGTATTTT.

The V call is TRBV2, the J call TRBJ2-3; no definite D call. This CDR3 contains 12 residues. Germline CDR1 and CDR2: SNHLY and FYNNEI. Trimming took 4 bases from V and 2 from J, leaving 4 bases between them. This CDR3 reads CASSGFTDTQYF. DNA for the CDR3: TGTGCCAGCAGTGGTTTCACAGATACGCAGTATTTT.

The chain carries TRBV7-6 and TRBJ2-1, with 8 bases fitting TRBD2. CDR1 and CDR2 from the germline V gene are SGHVS and FNYEAQ. CDR3 size: 17 residues. After removal of 5 bases from V and 1 base from J, the junction contained 10 bases not matched to a gene. The CDR3 DNA reads as TGTGCCAGCAGCCCATATGGGGCGGGAGGTTCCTACAATGAGCAGTTCTTC. Translated: CASSPYGAGGSYNEQFF.

DNA for the CDR3: TGCGCCAGCAGCTTGTTGGCAGAAACCTACGAGCAGTACTTC. Translated, it gives CASSLLAETYEQYF. The chain links TRBV5-1 to TRBJ2-7; D unclear. Trimming pared 1 base from V and 2 bases from J, leaving 10 bases between. The length of the CDR3 is 14 residues. CDR1 is SGHRS, CDR2 YFSETQ, per germline.

V usage is TRBV7-3 and J usage is TRBJ2-1; the D is unclear. Germline CDR1 SGHTA, CDR2 FQGTGA. The CDR3 contains 14 residues. The V and J ends lost 3 bases and 8 bases respectively, with 14 bases between them. The CDR3 DNA is TGTGCCAGCAGCTTGGACGGACCCCTCGATGAGCAGTTCTTC. As protein: CASSLDGPLDEQFF.

The chain has TRBV7-9 and TRBJ1-1; D is perhaps TRBD1 (6 bases). V lost 3 bases, J lost 2 bases, and 7 bases lay in between. The CDR3 spans 13 residues. Germline V gives CDR1 SEHNR, CDR2 FQNEAQ (reference sequence). The CDR3 DNA follows: TGTGCCAGCAGCTTGGACAGAAACACTGAAGCTTTCTTT. Translating gives CASSLDRNTEAFF.

The V call is TRBV7-2, the J call TRBJ2-3; 9 nucleotides align to TRBD2. The CDR3 sequence is 17 residues long. Germline V gene data show CDR1 as SGHTA and CDR2 as FQGNSA. V was clipped by 1 base and J by 2 bases; unmatched bases: 7. The CDR3 region has the DNA TGTGCCAGCAGCTTAGACTCGCTAGCGGGACCCACAGATACGCAGTATTTT. Protein: CASSLDSLAGPTDTQYF.

This chain connects TRBV15 to TRBJ2-5; the D gene could be TRBD1 or TRBD2 (5 bases each). The CDR3 loop spans 15 amino acids. Per germline, CDR1 LNHNV and CDR2 YYDKDF (reference sequence). V shed 0 bases and J shed 5 bases, with 13 bases lying between them. CDR3 loop: CATSRERGAVETQYF. The CDR3 bases are TGTGCCACCAGCAGAGAAAGGGGAGCGGTCGAGACCCAGTACTTC.

The chain couples TRBV27 to TRBJ2-5; 8 bases are shared with TRBD1. CDR1 and CDR2 (germline): MNHEY, SMNVEV (reference sequence). This CDR3 has 13 amino acids. Losses at the gene ends were 6 bases for V and 11 bases for J; bases not matched to a gene: 11. Here the CDR3 reads CASSSLDRGSQYF. The CDR3 bases are TGTGCCAGCAGCTCCCTTGACAGGGGTTCGCAGTACTTC.

The chain couples TRBV11-2 to TRBJ2-7; D is unclear. The germline V and J ends were trimmed by 2 bases and 4 bases, with 9 bases remaining between them. The CDR3 length is 13 residues. Germline loops: CDR1 SGHAT, CDR2 FQNNGV. The CDR3 nucleotides are TGTGCCAGCAGCTTAACTGACTCGTACGAGCAGTACTTC. Its protein is CASSLTDSYEQYF.

The chain carries TRBV28 and TRBJ2-5, with TRBD1 matching over 9 bases. The ends lost 2 bases at V and 2 bases at J; junction bases unmatched: 3. Germline V gene lookup returns CDR1 MDHEN and CDR2 SYDVKM. The CDR3 covers 15 residues. This CDR3 is CASSLGQGRQETQYF. In DNA, the CDR3 is TGTGCCAGCAGTTTAGGACAGGGGAGGCAAGAGACCCAGTACTTC.

There are a few counts of this clone. The chain has TRBV7-2 and TRBJ2-3; 9 nucleotides align to TRBD2. CDR1 is SGHTA, CDR2 FQGNSA, per germline. The CDR3 runs to 17 residues. J lost 4 bases, V lost 6 bases, and 14 bases had no gene match. CDR3 nucleotide sequence: TGTGCCAGCAGGATACATTCGGGACTAGCTTACGCAGATACGCAGTATTTT. Protein product: CASRIHSGLAYADTQYF. The full variable domain, completed using reference TRBV7-2 and TRBJ2-3, is GAGVSQSPSNKVTEKGKDVELRCDPISGHTALYWYRQSLGQGLEFLIYFQGNSAPDKSGLPSDRFSAERTGGSVSTLTIQRTQQEDSAVYLCASRIHSGLAYADTQYFGPGTRLTVL.

This rearrangement joins TRBV25-1 to TRBJ2-2; a weak D match, TRBD2 (6 bases). V shed 8 bases and J shed 4 bases, with 17 bases lying between them. The CDR3 consists of 15 residues. Germline assignment: CDR1 MGHDK and CDR2 SYGVNS. The CDR3 here is CASGPSSVGTGELFF. CDR3 in DNA: TGTGCCAGCGGCCCATCTAGCGTCGGCACCGGGGAGCTGTTTTTT.

This clone occurred a few times. The CDR3 is CASSFSSGWGNEQFF. The CDR3 nucleotides are TGTGCCAGCAGCTTCTCTAGCGGGTGGGGGAATGAGCAGTTCTTC. The gene calls are TRBV7-8 and TRBJ2-1; TRBD2 agrees at 8 bases. Germline trimming cut 3 bases from V and 7 bases from J; bases unmatched to any gene: 8. The CDR3 totals 15 residues. CDR1 SGHVS and CDR2 FQNEAQ come from the germline V gene. Using reference TRBV7-8 and TRBJ2-1 for the parts outside the CDR3, the full variable domain is GAGVSQSPRYKVAKRGQDVALRCDPISGHVSLFWYQQALGQGPEFLTYFQNEAQLDKSGLPSDRFFAERPEGSVSTLKIQRTQQEDSAVYLCASSFSSGWGNEQFFGPGTRLTVL.